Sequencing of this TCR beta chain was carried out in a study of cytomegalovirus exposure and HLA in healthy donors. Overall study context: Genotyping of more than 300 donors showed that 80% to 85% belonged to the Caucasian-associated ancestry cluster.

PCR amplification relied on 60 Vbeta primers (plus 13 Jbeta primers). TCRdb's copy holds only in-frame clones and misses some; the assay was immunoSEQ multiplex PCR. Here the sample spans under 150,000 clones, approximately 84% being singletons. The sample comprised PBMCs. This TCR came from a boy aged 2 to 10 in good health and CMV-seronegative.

CDR3 sequence: CASSLSIEVSTEAFF. The CDR3 DNA is TGTGCCAGCAGCTTAAGTATAGAGGTGTCCACTGAAGCTTTCTTT. The V gene is TRBV7-9, the J gene TRBJ1-1; D is uncertain. This CDR3 spans 15 amino acids. Germline values: CDR1 SEHNR, CDR2 FQNEAQ (reference sequence). With 2 bases removed from V and 4 bases from J, the gap between germline ends came to 14 bases.